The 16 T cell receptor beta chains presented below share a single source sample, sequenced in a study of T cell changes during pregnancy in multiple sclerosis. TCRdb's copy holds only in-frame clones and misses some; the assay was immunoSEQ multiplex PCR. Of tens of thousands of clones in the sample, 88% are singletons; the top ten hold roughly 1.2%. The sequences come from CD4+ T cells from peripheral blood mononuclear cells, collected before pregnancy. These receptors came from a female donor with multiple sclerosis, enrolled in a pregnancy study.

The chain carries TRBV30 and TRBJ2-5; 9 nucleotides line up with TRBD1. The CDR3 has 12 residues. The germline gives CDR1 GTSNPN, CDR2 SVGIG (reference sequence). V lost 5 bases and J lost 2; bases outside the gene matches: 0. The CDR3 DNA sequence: TGTGCCTGGGGACAGGGGCAAGAGACCCAGTACTTC. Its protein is CAWGQGQETQYF.

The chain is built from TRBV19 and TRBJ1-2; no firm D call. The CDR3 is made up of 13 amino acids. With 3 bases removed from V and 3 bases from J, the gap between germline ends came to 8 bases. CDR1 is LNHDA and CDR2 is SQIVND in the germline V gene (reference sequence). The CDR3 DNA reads TGTGCCAGTAGTATTGGGAGGGACTATGGCTACACCTTC. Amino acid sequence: CASSIGRDYGYTF.

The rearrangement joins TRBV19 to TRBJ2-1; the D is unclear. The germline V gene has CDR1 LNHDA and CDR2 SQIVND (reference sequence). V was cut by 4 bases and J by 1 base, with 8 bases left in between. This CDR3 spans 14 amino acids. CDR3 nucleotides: TGTGCCAGTAGTAAATCCGTTTCCTACAATGAGCAGTTCTTC. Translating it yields CASSKSVSYNEQFF. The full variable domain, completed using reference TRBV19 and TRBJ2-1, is DGGITQSPKYLFRKEGQNVTLSCEQNLNHDAMYWYRQDPGQGLRLIYYSQIVNDFQKGDIAEGYSVSREKKESFPLTVTSAQKNPTAFYLCASSKSVSYNEQFFGPGTRLTVL.

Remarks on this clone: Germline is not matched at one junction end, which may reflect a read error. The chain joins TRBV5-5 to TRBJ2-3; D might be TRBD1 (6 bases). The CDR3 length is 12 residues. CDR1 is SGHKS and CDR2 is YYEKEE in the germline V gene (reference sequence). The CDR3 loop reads CASSLLGDTLYF. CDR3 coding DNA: TGTGCCAGCAGCTTGCTTGGGGACACGCTGTATTTT.

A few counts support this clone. The CDR3 coding sequence is TGCGCCAGCAGTGAGTTCAGGGGAACAGATACGCAGTATTTT. It specifies CASSEFRGTDTQYF. V is TRBV10-2 and J is TRBJ2-3; D possibly corresponds to TRBD1 (6 bases). With 1 base removed from V and 3 bases from J, the gap between germline ends came to 8 bases. There are 14 residues in the CDR3. The germline V gene has CDR1 WSHSY and CDR2 SAAADI.

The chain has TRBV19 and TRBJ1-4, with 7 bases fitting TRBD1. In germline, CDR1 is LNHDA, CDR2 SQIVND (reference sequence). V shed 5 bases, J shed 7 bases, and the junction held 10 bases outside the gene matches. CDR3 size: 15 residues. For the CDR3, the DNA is TGTGCCAGTAGTTTCTCCGGGACAGCGCTTGAAAAACTGTTTTTT. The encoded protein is CASSFSGTALEKLFF.

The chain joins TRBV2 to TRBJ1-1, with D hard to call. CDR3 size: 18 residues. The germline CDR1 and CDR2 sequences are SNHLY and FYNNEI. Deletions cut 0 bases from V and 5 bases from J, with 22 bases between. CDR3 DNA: TGTGCCAGCAGTGAAGCGAGCCCAGTCCCGGTTTCGAGGACTGAAGCTTTCTTT. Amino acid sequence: CASSEASPVPVSRTEAFF.

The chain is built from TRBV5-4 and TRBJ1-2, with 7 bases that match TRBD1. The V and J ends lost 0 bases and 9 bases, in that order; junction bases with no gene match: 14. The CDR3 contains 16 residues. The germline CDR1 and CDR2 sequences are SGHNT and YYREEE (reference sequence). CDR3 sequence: CASSLGSGTVGASYTF. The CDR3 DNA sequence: TGTGCCAGCAGCTTGGGATCCGGGACAGTAGGTGCTAGCTACACCTTC.

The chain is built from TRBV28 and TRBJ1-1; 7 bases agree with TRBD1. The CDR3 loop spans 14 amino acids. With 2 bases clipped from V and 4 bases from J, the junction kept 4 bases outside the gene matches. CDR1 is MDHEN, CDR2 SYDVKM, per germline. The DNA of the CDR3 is TGTGCCAGCAGTTTAGACAGGGCGATCACTGAAGCTTTCTTT. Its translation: CASSLDRAITEAFF.

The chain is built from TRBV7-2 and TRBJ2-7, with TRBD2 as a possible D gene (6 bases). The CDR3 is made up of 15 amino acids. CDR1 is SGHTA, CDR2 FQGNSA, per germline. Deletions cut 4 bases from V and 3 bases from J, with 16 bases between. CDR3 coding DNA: TGTGCCAGCAGCTCCCAGCCGGGGGATCTCTACGAGCAGTACTTC. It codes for CASSSQPGDLYEQYF.

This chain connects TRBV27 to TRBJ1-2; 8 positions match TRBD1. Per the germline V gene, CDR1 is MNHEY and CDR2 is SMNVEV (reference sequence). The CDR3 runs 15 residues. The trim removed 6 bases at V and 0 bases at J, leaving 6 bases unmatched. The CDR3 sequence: CASSPDRASNYGYTF. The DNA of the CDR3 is TGTGCCAGCAGCCCGGACAGGGCCTCTAACTATGGCTACACCTTC.

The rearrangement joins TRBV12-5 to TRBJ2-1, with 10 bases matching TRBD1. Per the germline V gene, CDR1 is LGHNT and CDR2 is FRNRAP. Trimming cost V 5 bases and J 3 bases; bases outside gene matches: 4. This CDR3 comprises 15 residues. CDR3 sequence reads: CASGPRTGGYNEQFF. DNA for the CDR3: TGTGCTAGTGGTCCCCGGACAGGGGGCTACAATGAGCAGTTCTTC.

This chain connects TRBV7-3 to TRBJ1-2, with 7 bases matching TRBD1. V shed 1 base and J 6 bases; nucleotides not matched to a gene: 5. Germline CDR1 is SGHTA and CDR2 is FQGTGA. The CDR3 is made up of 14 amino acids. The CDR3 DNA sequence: TGTGCCAGCAGCTTAAACAGGGGCGGGGATGGCTACACCTTC. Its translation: CASSLNRGGDGYTF. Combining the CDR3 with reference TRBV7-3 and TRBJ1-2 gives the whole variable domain GAGVSQTPSNKVTEKGKYVELRCDPISGHTALYWYRQSLGQGPEFLIYFQGTGAADDSGLPNDRFFAVRPEGSVSTLKIQRTERGDSAVYLCASSLNRGGDGYTFGSGTRLTVV.

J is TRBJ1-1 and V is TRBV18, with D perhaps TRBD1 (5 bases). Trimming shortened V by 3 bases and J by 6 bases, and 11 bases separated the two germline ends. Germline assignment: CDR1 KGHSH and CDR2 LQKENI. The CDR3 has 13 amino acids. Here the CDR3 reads CASSPAGTAEAFF. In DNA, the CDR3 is TGTGCCAGCTCACCGGCCGGGACTGCTGAAGCTTTCTTT.

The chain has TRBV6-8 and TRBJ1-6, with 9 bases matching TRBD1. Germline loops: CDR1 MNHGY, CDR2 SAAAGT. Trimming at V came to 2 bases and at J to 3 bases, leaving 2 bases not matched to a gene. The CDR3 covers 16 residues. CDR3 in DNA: TGTGCCAGCAGTTACCGGGACAGGGTCTATAATTCACCCCTCCACTTT. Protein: CASSYRDRVYNSPLHF.

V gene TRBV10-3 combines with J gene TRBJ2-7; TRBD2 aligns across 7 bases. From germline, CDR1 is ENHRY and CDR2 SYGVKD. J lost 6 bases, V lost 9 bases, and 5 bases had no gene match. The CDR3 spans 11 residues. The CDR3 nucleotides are TGTGCCATACGGGGGGAGGCCGAGCAGTACTTC. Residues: CAIRGEAEQYF.